This TCR beta chain was recovered during a study of OX40 agonist ivuxolimab in advanced cancers. Study at large: Allowance was made for prior anti-PD-1, anti-PD-L1 or anti-CTLA-4 therapy, and about 40% had some.

Study-level findings and limits: Antigen targets of the expanded peripheral T cells went undetermined. The CD4+ and CD8+ T cells in the blood had expanded clonally by week 6 at 0.1 to 3.0 mg/kg.

Germline-derived CDR1 and CDR2 are MDHEN and SYDVKM. The CDR3 runs 15 residues. Trimming stripped 4 bases from V and 5 bases from J, with 18 bases between. TCRdb keeps only in-frame clones here, not all; method: immunoSEQ multiplex PCR. The sample records tens of thousands of clones, roughly 78% being singletons. Worth noting for this clone: Antigen unknown.

The TCR comes from an adult with an advanced solid tumor such as melanoma, head and neck, liver or kidney cancer. The chain couples TRBV28 to TRBJ2-7, with D possibly matching TRBD1 (7 bases). The sequences come from CD4+ or CD8+ T cells sorted from blood, collected in a trial of the OX40 agonist ivuxolimab. The CDR3 nucleotides read TGTGCCAGCAGTTCCGAATACAGGGGAGGCAACGAGCAGTACTTC. Its translation is CASSSEYRGGNEQYF.